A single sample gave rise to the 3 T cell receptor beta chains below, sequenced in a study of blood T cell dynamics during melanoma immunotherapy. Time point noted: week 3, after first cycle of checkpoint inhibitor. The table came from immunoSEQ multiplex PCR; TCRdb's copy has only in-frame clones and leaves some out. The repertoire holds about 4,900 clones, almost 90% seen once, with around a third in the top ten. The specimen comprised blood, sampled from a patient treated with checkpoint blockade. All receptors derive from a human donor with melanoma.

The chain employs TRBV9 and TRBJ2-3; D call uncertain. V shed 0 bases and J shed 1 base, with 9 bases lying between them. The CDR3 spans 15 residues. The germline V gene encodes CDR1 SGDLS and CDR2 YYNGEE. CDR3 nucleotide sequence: TGTGCCAGCAGCGTAGAAGGCCTTCGCACAGATACGCAGTATTTT. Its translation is CASSVEGLRTDTQYF.

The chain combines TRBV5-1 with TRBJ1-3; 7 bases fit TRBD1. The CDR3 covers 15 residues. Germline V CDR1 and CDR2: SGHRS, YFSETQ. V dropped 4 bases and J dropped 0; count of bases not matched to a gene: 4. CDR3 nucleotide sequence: TGCGCCAGCAGCCCAGGGGACAGCTCTGGAAACACCATATATTTT. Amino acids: CASSPGDSSGNTIYF. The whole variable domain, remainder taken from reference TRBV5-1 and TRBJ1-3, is KAGVTQTPRYLIKTRGQQVTLSCSPISGHRSVSWYQQTPGQGLQFLFEYFSETQRNKGNFPGRFSGRQFSNSRSEMNVSTLELGDSALYLCASSPGDSSGNTIYFGEGSWLTVV.

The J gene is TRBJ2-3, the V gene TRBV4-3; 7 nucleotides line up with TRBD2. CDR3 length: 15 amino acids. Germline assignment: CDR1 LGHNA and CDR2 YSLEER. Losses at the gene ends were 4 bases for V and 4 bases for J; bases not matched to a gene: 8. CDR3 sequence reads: CASSPRTSVADTQYF. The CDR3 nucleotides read TGCGCCAGCAGCCCCCGGACTAGTGTGGCAGATACGCAGTATTTT.